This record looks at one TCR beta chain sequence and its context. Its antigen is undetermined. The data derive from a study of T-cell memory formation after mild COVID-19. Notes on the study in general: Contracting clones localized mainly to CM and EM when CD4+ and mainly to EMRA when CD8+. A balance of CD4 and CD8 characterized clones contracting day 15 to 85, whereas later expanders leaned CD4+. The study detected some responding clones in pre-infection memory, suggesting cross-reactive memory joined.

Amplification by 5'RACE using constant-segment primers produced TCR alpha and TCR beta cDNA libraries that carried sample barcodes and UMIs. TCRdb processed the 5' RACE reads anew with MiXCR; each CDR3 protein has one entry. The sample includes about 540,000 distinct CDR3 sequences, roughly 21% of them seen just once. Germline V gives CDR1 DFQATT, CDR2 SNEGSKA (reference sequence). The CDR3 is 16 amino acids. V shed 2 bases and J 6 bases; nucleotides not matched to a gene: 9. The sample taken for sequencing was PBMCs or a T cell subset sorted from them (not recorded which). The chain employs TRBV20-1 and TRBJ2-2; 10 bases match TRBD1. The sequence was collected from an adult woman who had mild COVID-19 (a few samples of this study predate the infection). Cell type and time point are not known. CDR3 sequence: CSARPRDRGDAGELFF. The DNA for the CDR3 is TGCAGTGCTAGACCCCGGGACAGGGGCGACGCCGGGGAGCTGTTTTTT.